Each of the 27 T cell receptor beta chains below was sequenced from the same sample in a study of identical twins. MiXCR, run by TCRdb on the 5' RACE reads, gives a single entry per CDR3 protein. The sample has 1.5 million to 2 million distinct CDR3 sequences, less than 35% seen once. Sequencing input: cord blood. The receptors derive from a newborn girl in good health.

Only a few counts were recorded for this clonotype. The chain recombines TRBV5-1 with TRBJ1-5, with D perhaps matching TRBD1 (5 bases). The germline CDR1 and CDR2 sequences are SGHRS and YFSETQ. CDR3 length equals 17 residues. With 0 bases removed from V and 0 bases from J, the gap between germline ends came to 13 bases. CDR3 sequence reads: CASSLAFDSHSNQPQHF. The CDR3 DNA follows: TGCGCCAGCAGCTTGGCCTTCGACAGCCATAGCAATCAGCCCCAGCATTTT.

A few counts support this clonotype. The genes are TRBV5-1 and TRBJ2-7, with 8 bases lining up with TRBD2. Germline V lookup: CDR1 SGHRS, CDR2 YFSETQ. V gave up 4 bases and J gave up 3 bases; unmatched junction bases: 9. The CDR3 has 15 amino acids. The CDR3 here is CASSATAGVNYEQYF. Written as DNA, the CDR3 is TGCGCCAGCAGCGCCACAGCGGGAGTCAACTACGAGCAGTACTTC.

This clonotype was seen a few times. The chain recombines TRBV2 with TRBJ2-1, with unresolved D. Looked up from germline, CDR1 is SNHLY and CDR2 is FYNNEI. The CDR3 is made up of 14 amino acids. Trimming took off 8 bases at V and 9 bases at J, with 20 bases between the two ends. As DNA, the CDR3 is TGTGCCAGCCTTGACGGTCGTCCGTATCTTGAGCAGTTCTTC. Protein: CASLDGRPYLEQFF.

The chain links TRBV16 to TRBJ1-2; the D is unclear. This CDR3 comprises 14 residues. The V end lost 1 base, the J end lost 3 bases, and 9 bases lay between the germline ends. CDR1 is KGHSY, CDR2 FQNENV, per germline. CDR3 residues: CASSQWEGDYGYTF. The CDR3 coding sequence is TGTGCCAGCAGCCAATGGGAGGGAGACTATGGCTACACCTTC.

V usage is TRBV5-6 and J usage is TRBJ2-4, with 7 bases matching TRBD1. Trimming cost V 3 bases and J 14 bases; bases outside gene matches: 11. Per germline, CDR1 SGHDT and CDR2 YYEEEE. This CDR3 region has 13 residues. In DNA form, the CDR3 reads TGTGCCAGCAGCTCGGGACAGTTTGTTGAGAAGTACTTC. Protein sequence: CASSSGQFVEKYF.

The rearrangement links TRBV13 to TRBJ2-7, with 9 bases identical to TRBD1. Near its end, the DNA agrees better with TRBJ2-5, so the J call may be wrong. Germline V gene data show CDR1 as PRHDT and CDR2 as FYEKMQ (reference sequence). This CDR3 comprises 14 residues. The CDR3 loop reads CASSPGTGWETQYF. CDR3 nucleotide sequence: TGTGCCAGCAGCCCCGGGACAGGGTGGGAGACCCAGTACTTC.

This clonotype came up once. The chain's CDR3 is CSALDASRDYGYTF. The CDR3 nucleotides read TGCAGTGCCCTCGACGCATCCCGCGACTATGGCTACACCTTC. This rearrangement joins TRBV20-1 to TRBJ1-2, with D hard to call. V was clipped by 6 bases and J by 3 bases, with 17 bases between them. From germline, CDR1 is DFQATT and CDR2 SNEGSKA (reference sequence). This CDR3 region has 14 residues.

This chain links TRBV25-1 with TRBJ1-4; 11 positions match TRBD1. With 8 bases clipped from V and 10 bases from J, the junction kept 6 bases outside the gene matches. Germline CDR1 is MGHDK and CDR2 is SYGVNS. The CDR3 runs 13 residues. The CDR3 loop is CASVPGQGGKLFF. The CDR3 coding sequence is TGTGCCAGCGTCCCGGGACAGGGGGGAAAACTGTTTTTT. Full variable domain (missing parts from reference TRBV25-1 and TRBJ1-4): EADIYQTPRYLVIGTGKKITLECSQTMGHDKMYWYQQDPGMELHLIHYSYGVNSTEKGDLSSESTVSRIRTEHFPLTLESARPSHTSQYLCASVPGQGGKLFFGSGTQLSVL.

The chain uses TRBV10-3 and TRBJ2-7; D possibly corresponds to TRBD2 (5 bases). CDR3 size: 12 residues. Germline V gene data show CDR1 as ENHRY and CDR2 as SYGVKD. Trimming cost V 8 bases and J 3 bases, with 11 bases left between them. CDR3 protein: CAISSGDYEQYF. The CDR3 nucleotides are TGTGCCATCTCCTCCGGGGACTACGAGCAGTACTTC.

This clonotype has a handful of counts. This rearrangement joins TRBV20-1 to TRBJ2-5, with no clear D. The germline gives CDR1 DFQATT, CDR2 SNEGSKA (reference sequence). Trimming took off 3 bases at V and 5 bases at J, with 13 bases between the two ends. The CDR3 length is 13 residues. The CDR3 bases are TGCAGTGCTAGTCGGACGGCCCGGGAGACCCAGTACTTC. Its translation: CSASRTARETQYF.

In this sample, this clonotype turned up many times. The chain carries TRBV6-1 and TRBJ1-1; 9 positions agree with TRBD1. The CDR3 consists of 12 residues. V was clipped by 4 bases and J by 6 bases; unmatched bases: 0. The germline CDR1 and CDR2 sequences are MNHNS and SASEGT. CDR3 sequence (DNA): TGTGCCAGCAGTGGACAGGGGGCTGAAGCTTTCTTT. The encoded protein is CASSGQGAEAFF.

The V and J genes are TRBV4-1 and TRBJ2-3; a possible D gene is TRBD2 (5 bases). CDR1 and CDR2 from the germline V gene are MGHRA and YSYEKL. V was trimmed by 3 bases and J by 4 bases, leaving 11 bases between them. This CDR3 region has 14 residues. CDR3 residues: CASSHDLRADTQYF. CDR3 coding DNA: TGCGCCAGCAGCCATGATCTGCGGGCAGATACGCAGTATTTT.

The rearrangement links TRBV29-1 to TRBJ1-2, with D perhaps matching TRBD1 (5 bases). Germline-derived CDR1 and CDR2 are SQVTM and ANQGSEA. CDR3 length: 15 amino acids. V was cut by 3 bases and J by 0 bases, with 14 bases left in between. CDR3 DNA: TGCAGCGTTGACGCCCAGGGTATCACTAACTATGGCTACACCTTC. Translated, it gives CSVDAQGITNYGYTF.

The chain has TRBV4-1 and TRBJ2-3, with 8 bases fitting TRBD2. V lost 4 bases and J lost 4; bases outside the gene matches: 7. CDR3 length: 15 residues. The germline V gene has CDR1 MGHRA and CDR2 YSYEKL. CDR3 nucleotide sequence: TGCGCCAGCAGCCCCCGGGGGGGCCCCCCAGATACGCAGTATTTT. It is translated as CASSPRGGPPDTQYF.

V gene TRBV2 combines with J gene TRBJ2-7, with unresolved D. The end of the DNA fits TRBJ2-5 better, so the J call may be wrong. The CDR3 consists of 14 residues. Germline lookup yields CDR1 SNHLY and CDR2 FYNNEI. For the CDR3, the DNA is TGTGCCAGCAGTGAAGCGACCATCCTACAGACCCAGTACTTC. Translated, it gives CASSEATILQTQYF.

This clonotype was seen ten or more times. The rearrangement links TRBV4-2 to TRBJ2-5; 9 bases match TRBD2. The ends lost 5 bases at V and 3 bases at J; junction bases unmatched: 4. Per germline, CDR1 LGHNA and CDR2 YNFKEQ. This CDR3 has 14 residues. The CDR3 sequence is CASSTSGGKETQYF. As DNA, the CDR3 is TGTGCCAGCAGCACCAGCGGGGGGAAAGAGACCCAGTACTTC.

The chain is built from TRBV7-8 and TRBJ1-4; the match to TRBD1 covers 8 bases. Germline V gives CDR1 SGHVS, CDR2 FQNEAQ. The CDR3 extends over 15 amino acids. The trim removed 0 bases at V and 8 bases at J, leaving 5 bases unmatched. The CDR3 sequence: CASSLARTGSEKLFF. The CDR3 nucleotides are TGTGCCAGCAGCTTAGCGAGGACAGGGAGCGAAAAACTGTTTTTT.

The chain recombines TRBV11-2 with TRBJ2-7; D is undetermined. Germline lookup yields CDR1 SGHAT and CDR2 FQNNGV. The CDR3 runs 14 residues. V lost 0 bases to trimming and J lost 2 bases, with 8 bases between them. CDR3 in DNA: TGTGCCAGCAGCTTAGAACCGGCAACCTACGAGCAGTACTTC. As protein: CASSLEPATYEQYF.

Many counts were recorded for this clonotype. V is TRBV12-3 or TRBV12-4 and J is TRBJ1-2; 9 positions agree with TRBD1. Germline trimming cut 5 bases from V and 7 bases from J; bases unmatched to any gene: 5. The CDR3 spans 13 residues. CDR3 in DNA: TGTGCCAGCAGTCCAGGGACAGGGTTTGGCTACACCTTC. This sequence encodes CASSPGTGFGYTF.

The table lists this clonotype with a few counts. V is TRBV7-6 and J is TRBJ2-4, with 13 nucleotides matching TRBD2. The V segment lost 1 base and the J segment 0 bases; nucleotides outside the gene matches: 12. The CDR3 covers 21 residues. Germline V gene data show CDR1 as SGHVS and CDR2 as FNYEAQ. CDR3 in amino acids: CASSLGPLLAGGPRAKNIQYF. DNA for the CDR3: TGTGCCAGCAGCTTAGGGCCGTTACTAGCGGGAGGGCCCCGAGCCAAAAACATTCAGTACTTC.

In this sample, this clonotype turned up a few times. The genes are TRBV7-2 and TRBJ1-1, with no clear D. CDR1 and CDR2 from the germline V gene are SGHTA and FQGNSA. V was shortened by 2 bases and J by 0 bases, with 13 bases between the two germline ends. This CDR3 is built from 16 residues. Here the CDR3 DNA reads TGTGCCAGCAGCTTACCTGTGAGAGAACTGAACACTGAAGCTTTCTTT. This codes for CASSLPVRELNTEAFF.

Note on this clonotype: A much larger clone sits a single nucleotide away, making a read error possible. The CDR3 nucleotides read TGTGCCGGCAGTTTGGGACACATTCAGTACTTC. Residues: CAGSLGHIQYF. This chain connects TRBV27 to TRBJ2-4; D is possibly TRBD1 or TRBD2 (5 bases each). Germline V gene lookup returns CDR1 MNHEY and CDR2 SMNVEV (reference sequence). This CDR3 comprises 11 residues.

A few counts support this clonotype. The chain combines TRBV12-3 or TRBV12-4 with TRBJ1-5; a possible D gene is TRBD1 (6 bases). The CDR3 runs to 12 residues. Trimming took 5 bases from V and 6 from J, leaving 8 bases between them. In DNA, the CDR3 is TGTGCCAGCAGTAAGGGGGGTCAGCCCCAGCATTTT. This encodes CASSKGGQPQHF.

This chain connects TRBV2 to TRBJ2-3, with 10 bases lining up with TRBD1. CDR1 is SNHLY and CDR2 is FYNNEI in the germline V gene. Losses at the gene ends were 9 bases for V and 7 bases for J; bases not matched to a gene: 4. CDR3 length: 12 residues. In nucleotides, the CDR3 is TGTGCCAGACGGGACAGGGGAAATACGCAGTATTTT. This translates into CARRDRGNTQYF.

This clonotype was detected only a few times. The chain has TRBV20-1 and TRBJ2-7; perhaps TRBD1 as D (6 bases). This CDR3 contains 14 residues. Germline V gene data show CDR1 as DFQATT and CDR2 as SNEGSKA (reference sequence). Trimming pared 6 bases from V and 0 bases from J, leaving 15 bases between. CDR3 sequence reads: CSARTQGGSYEQYF. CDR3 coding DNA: TGCAGTGCCCGAACCCAAGGGGGCTCCTACGAGCAGTACTTC.

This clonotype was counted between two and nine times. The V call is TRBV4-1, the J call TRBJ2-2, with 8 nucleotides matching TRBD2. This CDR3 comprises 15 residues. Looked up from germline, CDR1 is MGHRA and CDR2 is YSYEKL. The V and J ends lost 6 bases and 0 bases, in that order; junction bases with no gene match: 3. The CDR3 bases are TGCGCCAGCAGGTTACTAGCGGCGAACACCGGGGAGCTGTTTTTT. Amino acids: CASRLLAANTGELFF.

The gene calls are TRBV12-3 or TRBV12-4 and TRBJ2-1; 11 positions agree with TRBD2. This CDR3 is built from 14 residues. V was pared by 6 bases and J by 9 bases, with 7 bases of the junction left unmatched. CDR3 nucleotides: TGTGCCAGCAGGACTAGCGGGAAAGTGGGTGAGCAGTTCTTC. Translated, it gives CASRTSGKVGEQFF.